Listed below are T cell receptor beta chains from one sample, sequenced in a study of Ad26.COV2.S vaccination and SARS-CoV-2 variants. Method: immunoSEQ multiplex PCR; TCRdb's copy keeps in-frame clones and lacks some. The sample has roughly 450,000 clones, around 90% seen once. The material was peripheral blood, obtained in a trial of Ad26.COV2.S vaccine versus placebo. These receptors all come from a person between 18 and 60 years old who received the Ad26.COV2.S COVID-19 vaccine or a placebo. CDR3s include the opening cysteine and the closing phenylalanine or tryptophan. The order of the fields is J gene, D gene, clone size, V gene, CDR3 DNA, CDR3 protein. D genes are given only for firm matches. Size is stated for part of the rows, as once, few or many counts, or as a class when the clone is expanded.

j_call: TRBJ2-2
d_call: NA
clone_size: NA
v_call: TRBV21-1
cdr3_nt: TGTGCCACCTCCGGGACAGGGGTCGGGGAGCTGTTTTTT
cdr3_aa: CATSGTGVGELFF

j_call: TRBJ1-2
d_call: NA
clone_size: NA
v_call: TRBV6-2/TRBV6-3
cdr3_nt: TGTGCCAGCAGTTTTTTCGGCGGCTACACCTTC
cdr3_aa: CASSFFGGYTF

j_call: TRBJ2-3
d_call: NA
clone_size: NA
v_call: TRBV19
cdr3_nt: TGTGCCAGTAGTATAGATGGCGGTGACACAGATACGCAGTATTTT
cdr3_aa: CASSIDGGDTDTQYF

j_call: TRBJ2-1
d_call: NA
clone_size: NA
v_call: TRBV7-9
cdr3_nt: TGTGCCAGCAGCTTAGAACTACCCGAGCAGTTCTTC
cdr3_aa: CASSLELPEQFF

j_call: TRBJ1-3
d_call: NA
clone_size: once
v_call: TRBV7-2
cdr3_nt: TGTGCCAGCAGCTTATTCGAGCTGCCTTCTGGAAACACCATATATTTT
cdr3_aa: CASSLFELPSGNTIYF

j_call: TRBJ2-7
d_call: NA
clone_size: NA
v_call: TRBV7-9
cdr3_nt: TGTGCCAGCAGCCTAGGGCTACACGAGCAGTACTTC
cdr3_aa: CASSLGLHEQYF

j_call: TRBJ1-2
d_call: NA
clone_size: few
v_call: TRBV27
cdr3_nt: TGTGCCAGCAGTCTGACGGGGGCCCATCGGGGCTATGGCTACACCTTC
cdr3_aa: CASSLTGAHRGYGYTF

j_call: TRBJ2-4
d_call: NA
clone_size: NA
v_call: TRBV10-1
cdr3_nt: TGCGCCAGCAGTGCGGGTGAAGGCGGAAGTACCCAAAACATTCAGTACTTC
cdr3_aa: CASSAGEGGSTQNIQYF

j_call: TRBJ2-1
d_call: TRBD2
clone_size: NA
v_call: TRBV19
cdr3_nt: TGTGCCAGTTCGGGACTAGCGGGAGCTTACAATGAGCAGTTCTTC
cdr3_aa: CASSGLAGAYNEQFF

j_call: TRBJ1-2
d_call: TRBD1
clone_size: NA
v_call: TRBV9
cdr3_nt: TGTGCCAGCAGCGCGGGGACAGGGTTATATGGCTACACCTTC
cdr3_aa: CASSAGTGLYGYTF

j_call: TRBJ1-1
d_call: TRBD1
clone_size: NA
v_call: TRBV29-1
cdr3_nt: TGCAGCGTTGTGAGGGATAACAGGGGGCGGCGGAACACTGAAGCTTTCTTT
cdr3_aa: CSVVRDNRGRRNTEAFF

j_call: TRBJ1-6
d_call: TRBD1
clone_size: once
v_call: TRBV3-1/TRBV3-2
cdr3_nt: TGTGCCAGCAGCCGGGACAGGGGGACTTCACCCCTCCACTTT
cdr3_aa: CASSRDRGTSPLHF

j_call: TRBJ2-7
d_call: TRBD1
clone_size: NA
v_call: TRBV7-9
cdr3_nt: TGTGCCAGCAGCTTAGGGACAGGGAGTTACTACGAGCAGTACTTC
cdr3_aa: CASSLGTGSYYEQYF

j_call: TRBJ2-3
d_call: NA
clone_size: NA
v_call: TRBV10-3
cdr3_nt: TGTGCCCTGGGCGGGACAGATACGCAGTATTTT
cdr3_aa: CALGGTDTQYF

j_call: TRBJ2-3
d_call: TRBD2
clone_size: NA
v_call: TRBV3-1/TRBV3-2
cdr3_nt: TGTGCCAGCAGCCAATACTTGGGTGCGGGAGTAGCAGATACGCAGTATTTT
cdr3_aa: CASSQYLGAGVADTQYF

j_call: TRBJ2-7
d_call: NA
clone_size: NA
v_call: TRBV4-1
cdr3_nt: TGCGCCAGCAGCCAAGAGCCGGGGGTGGAGCAGTACTTC
cdr3_aa: CASSQEPGVEQYF

j_call: TRBJ1-3
d_call: TRBD1
clone_size: once
v_call: TRBV28
cdr3_nt: TGTGCCAGCAGTACAGGGGGCGCTGGAAACACCATATATTTT
cdr3_aa: CASSTGGAGNTIYF

j_call: TRBJ2-2
d_call: TRBD2
clone_size: NA
v_call: TRBV2
cdr3_nt: TGTGCCAGCAGTGAACCCCTAGCGGAAGACACCGGGGAGCTGTTTTTT
cdr3_aa: CASSEPLAEDTGELFF

j_call: TRBJ1-4
d_call: NA
clone_size: NA
v_call: TRBV6-4
cdr3_nt: TGTGCCAGCAGTGACTCGGGCAGGGTTTCGGGTGAAAAACTGTTTTTT
cdr3_aa: CASSDSGRVSGEKLFF

j_call: TRBJ2-1
d_call: TRBD2
clone_size: NA
v_call: TRBV4-1
cdr3_nt: TGCGCCAGCAGCCAAGATCGCCTAGCGGTCTACAATGAGCAGTTCTTC
cdr3_aa: CASSQDRLAVYNEQFF

j_call: TRBJ2-7
d_call: NA
clone_size: NA
v_call: TRBV7-8
cdr3_nt: TGTGCCAGCAGCTTATTTGGCAGTTCTTACGAGCAGTACTTC
cdr3_aa: CASSLFGSSYEQYF

j_call: TRBJ2-7
d_call: TRBD1
clone_size: NA
v_call: TRBV12-3/TRBV12-4
cdr3_nt: TGTGCCAGCAGTCGGGACAGCCACTACGAGCAGTACTTC
cdr3_aa: CASSRDSHYEQYF

j_call: TRBJ1-6
d_call: NA
clone_size: few
v_call: TRBV7-9
cdr3_nt: TGTGCCAGCAGCCGAACTCCCGGACCCCTCCACTTT
cdr3_aa: CASSRTPGPLHF

j_call: TRBJ2-1
d_call: NA
clone_size: NA
v_call: TRBV3-1/TRBV3-2
cdr3_nt: TGTGCCAGCAGCCAACTAGCGTCCTACAATGAGCAGTTCTTC
cdr3_aa: CASSQLASYNEQFF

j_call: TRBJ2-7
d_call: NA
clone_size: NA
v_call: TRBV27
cdr3_nt: TGTGCCAGCAGTTGGCAGGGGAGTCGCGAGCAGTACTTC
cdr3_aa: CASSWQGSREQYF

j_call: TRBJ1-5
d_call: TRBD1
clone_size: NA
v_call: TRBV19
cdr3_nt: TGTGCCAGTAGTATCTCTCAGGGGGCGAGCCAGCCCCAGCATTTT
cdr3_aa: CASSISQGASQPQHF

j_call: TRBJ2-7
d_call: NA
clone_size: NA
v_call: TRBV5-1
cdr3_nt: TGCGCCAGCAGCATAGGTACAGGGCTCTCCTACGAGCAGTACTTC
cdr3_aa: CASSIGTGLSYEQYF

j_call: TRBJ2-1
d_call: NA
clone_size: NA
v_call: TRBV29-1
cdr3_nt: TGCAGCGTGGGGGACTACAATGAGCAGTTCTTC
cdr3_aa: CSVGDYNEQFF

j_call: TRBJ2-3
d_call: TRBD1
clone_size: NA
v_call: TRBV10-3
cdr3_nt: TGTGCCATCAGTGACGTCTTAATACAGGGGAGCACAGATACGCAGTATTTT
cdr3_aa: CAISDVLIQGSTDTQYF

j_call: TRBJ2-1
d_call: TRBD2
clone_size: NA
v_call: TRBV27
cdr3_nt: TGTGCCAGCAGTTTCATAACCGAATGGACTAGCGGGAGGGGGAGGAATGAGCAGTTCTTC
cdr3_aa: CASSFITEWTSGRGRNEQFF

j_call: TRBJ2-7
d_call: TRBD1
clone_size: once
v_call: TRBV19
cdr3_nt: TGTGCCAGTAGCAAACAGGGGGGTTCTTCCTCCTACGAGCAGTACTTC
cdr3_aa: CASSKQGGSSSYEQYF

j_call: TRBJ1-1
d_call: NA
clone_size: NA
v_call: TRBV19
cdr3_nt: TGTGCCAGTAGTATAGTAGGAGGATACACTGAAGCTTTCTTT
cdr3_aa: CASSIVGGYTEAFF

j_call: TRBJ2-3
d_call: TRBD1
clone_size: NA
v_call: TRBV19
cdr3_nt: TGTGCCAGTAGCGACAGGGCGTTATTATTCGCAGATACGCAGTATTTT
cdr3_aa: CASSDRALLFADTQYF

j_call: TRBJ2-3
d_call: TRBD2
clone_size: NA
v_call: TRBV10-3
cdr3_nt: TGTGCCATCAGCTCAGGGACTAGCGGAAATGCAGATACGCAGTATTTT
cdr3_aa: CAISSGTSGNADTQYF

j_call: TRBJ2-1
d_call: NA
clone_size: NA
v_call: TRBV9
cdr3_nt: TGTGCCAGCAGCGTGGAAGGGAACTCCTACAATGAGCAGTTCTTC
cdr3_aa: CASSVEGNSYNEQFF

j_call: TRBJ1-1
d_call: NA
clone_size: NA
v_call: TRBV7-8
cdr3_nt: TGTGCCAGCAGCTATATGACAGGTGGGAACACTGAAGCTTTCTTT
cdr3_aa: CASSYMTGGNTEAFF

j_call: TRBJ1-2
d_call: NA
clone_size: NA
v_call: TRBV7-8
cdr3_nt: TGTGCCAGCAGCTTAGACTATCAGGGAAGATATGGCTACACCTTC
cdr3_aa: CASSLDYQGRYGYTF

j_call: TRBJ2-3
d_call: NA
clone_size: NA
v_call: TRBV27
cdr3_nt: TGTGCCAGCAGTTTAGGGGTTAGCGGAAGCACAGATACGCAGTATTTT
cdr3_aa: CASSLGVSGSTDTQYF

j_call: TRBJ1-2
d_call: NA
clone_size: NA
v_call: TRBV7-9
cdr3_nt: TGTGCCAGCAGCCCACGGCAGGACCCGTGGTATGGCTACACCTTC
cdr3_aa: CASSPRQDPWYGYTF

j_call: TRBJ1-1
d_call: NA
clone_size: NA
v_call: TRBV5-6
cdr3_nt: TGTGCCAGCAGCCGAAAGGGGGAAGCTTTCTTT
cdr3_aa: CASSRKGEAFF

j_call: TRBJ1-1
d_call: NA
clone_size: NA
v_call: TRBV14
cdr3_nt: TGTGCCAGCAGCCAAGATCTTGGGGACATGAACACTGAAGCTTTCTTT
cdr3_aa: CASSQDLGDMNTEAFF

j_call: TRBJ1-4
d_call: NA
clone_size: NA
v_call: TRBV27
cdr3_nt: TGTGCCAGCAGTATACTTGCAACTAATGAAAAACTGTTTTTT
cdr3_aa: CASSILATNEKLFF

j_call: TRBJ2-7
d_call: NA
clone_size: NA
v_call: TRBV19
cdr3_nt: TGTGCCACCAGAGGAGGGCCCAACGAGCAGTACTTC
cdr3_aa: CATRGGPNEQYF

j_call: TRBJ2-5
d_call: NA
clone_size: NA
v_call: TRBV11-3
cdr3_nt: TGTGCCAGCAGCTTAGCATACCAAGAGACCCAGTACTTC
cdr3_aa: CASSLAYQETQYF

j_call: TRBJ2-7
d_call: TRBD1
clone_size: once
v_call: TRBV5-6
cdr3_nt: TGTGCCAGCAGCTTTGGGACAGGGGGGTCCTACGAGCAGTACTTC
cdr3_aa: CASSFGTGGSYEQYF

j_call: TRBJ1-5
d_call: NA
clone_size: NA
v_call: TRBV19
cdr3_nt: TGTGCCAGTAGCTCCCCGGGCAATCAGCCCCAGCATTTT
cdr3_aa: CASSSPGNQPQHF

j_call: TRBJ1-5
d_call: TRBD1
clone_size: NA
v_call: TRBV6-5
cdr3_nt: TGTGCCAGCAGGGGACAGGCTAACAATCAGCCCCAGCATTTT
cdr3_aa: CASRGQANNQPQHF

j_call: TRBJ2-2
d_call: NA
clone_size: NA
v_call: TRBV7-9
cdr3_nt: TGTGCCAGCAGCGGCCCCTCGGAGCTGTTTTTT
cdr3_aa: CASSGPSELFF

j_call: TRBJ2-5
d_call: TRBD2
clone_size: NA
v_call: TRBV4-3
cdr3_nt: TGCGCCAGCAGCCCCCCCGCTAGCGGGAAGGAGACCCAGTACTTC
cdr3_aa: CASSPPASGKETQYF